This T cell receptor (beta chain) was found in a study of beta chain features in type 1 diabetes. General study points: TCRB CDR3s from Type 1 diabetes patients were moderately but significantly shorter in all four CD4+ subsets.

This clone was seen more than once but under ten times. The antigen remains unidentified. With 7 bases removed from V and 2 bases from J, the gap between germline ends came to 12 bases. The germline V gene encodes CDR1 SGHNT and CDR2 YENEEA. This CDR3 is built from 13 residues. Isolated RNA was reverse transcribed in full, so expressed TCRB transcripts were sequenced. Assay used: immunoSEQ multiplex PCR; TCRdb lists only in-frame clones, some missing. The sample lists a few hundred thousand clones; approximately 13% were seen once. Source material: naive CD4+ T cells from blood. This chain links TRBV11-3 with TRBJ2-7; D may be TRBD1 (6 bases). This receptor was identified in a young woman with type 1 diabetes. DNA for the CDR3: TGTGCCAGCACTTCCAGACAGGCCTACGAGCAGTACGTC. It specifies CASTSRQAYEQYV.